The 24 T cell receptor beta chains presented below share a single source sample, sequenced in a study of blood T cell repertoires in COVID-19. The table came from immunoSEQ multiplex PCR; TCRdb's copy has only in-frame clones and leaves some out. The sample shows 200,000 to 300,000 clones, roughly 80% of them seen only once. Sequencing was carried out using peripheral blood. Receptor source: a woman aged 18-29 years with acute or convalescent COVID-19.

This rearrangement joins TRBV6-5 to TRBJ1-3; TRBD1 agrees at 10 bases. Trimming cost V 0 bases and J 6 bases; bases outside gene matches: 5. This CDR3 comprises 16 residues. The germline CDR1 and CDR2 sequences are MNHEY and SVGAGI. CDR3 sequence: CASSYSGTGAENTIYF. CDR3 in DNA: TGTGCCAGCAGTTACTCCGGGACAGGGGCCGAAAACACCATATATTTT.

The chain links TRBV7-3 to TRBJ2-1, with TRBD2 matching over 8 bases. Germline CDR1 SGHTA, CDR2 FQGTGA. After removal of 5 bases from V and 0 bases from J, the junction contained 6 bases not matched to a gene. The CDR3 sequence is 16 residues long. CDR3 in DNA: TGTGCCAGCAGCCCCATAGCGGGGAGCTCCTACAATGAGCAGTTCTTC. Translated: CASSPIAGSSYNEQFF.

This clone was picked up a small number of times. The V and J genes are TRBV7-6 and TRBJ2-2; TRBD1 aligns across 8 bases. The germline gives CDR1 SGHVS, CDR2 FNYEAQ. The CDR3 spans 18 residues. The trim removed 5 bases at V and 3 bases at J, leaving 14 bases unmatched. As DNA, the CDR3 is TGTGCCAGCAGCGCAACTCCGCAGGGGGCTAGGGACACCGGGGAGCTGTTTTTT. Translated, it gives CASSATPQGARDTGELFF.

V and J are TRBV7-9 and TRBJ2-7, with TRBD1 identical over 7 bases. Germline loops: CDR1 SEHNR, CDR2 FQNEAQ (reference sequence). CDR3 size: 15 residues. Germline trimming cut 4 bases from V and 2 bases from J; bases unmatched to any gene: 8. The CDR3 is CASSSARDSTYEQYF. The CDR3 DNA reads TGTGCCAGCAGCTCAGCGAGGGACAGTACCTACGAGCAGTACTTC. The complete variable domain, with remaining parts taken from reference TRBV7-9 and TRBJ2-7, reads DTGVSQNPRHKITKRGQNVTFRCDPISEHNRLYWYRQTLGQGPEFLTYFQNEAQLEKSRLLSDRFSAERPKGSFSTLEIQRTEQGDSAMYLCASSSARDSTYEQYFGPGTRLTVT.

CDR3 sequence (DNA): TGTGCCAGCAGTTTAGTAGACGAGCAGTACTTC. Encoded protein: CASSLVDEQYF. V and J are TRBV28 and TRBJ2-7, with D unresolved. V was pared by 2 bases and J by 5 bases, with 4 bases between. Germline assignment: CDR1 MDHEN and CDR2 SYDVKM. The CDR3 runs to 11 residues.

CDR3 in DNA: TGCGCCAGCAGTCAACACAGACAGGTTTCAGGTGAAGCTTTCTTT. Protein: CASSQHRQVSGEAFF. The chain links TRBV23-1 to TRBJ1-1, with TRBD1 as a possible D gene (6 bases). TRBV23-1 carries the ORF label, with uncertain function. V was cut by 2 bases and J by 7 bases, with 17 bases left in between. This CDR3 spans 15 amino acids.

In its sample, this clone was seen once. The chain carries TRBV3-1 (or the pseudogene TRBV3-2) and TRBJ2-1; a possible D gene is TRBD2 (6 bases). The CDR3 runs to 16 residues. The germline V and J ends were trimmed by 0 bases and 0 bases, with 9 bases remaining between them. The germline CDR1 and CDR2 sequences are LGHDT and YNNKEL (reference sequence). CDR3 sequence reads: CASSQELADSYNEQFF. The CDR3 DNA follows: TGTGCCAGCAGCCAAGAGTTAGCGGACTCCTACAATGAGCAGTTCTTC.

The chain joins TRBV12-3 or TRBV12-4 to TRBJ1-1; perhaps TRBD1 as D (6 bases). CDR3 length equals 12 residues. With 2 bases removed from V and 6 bases from J, the gap between germline ends came to 7 bases. The CDR3, as DNA: TGTGCCAGCAGTTTACAGGGGCCTGAAGCTTTCTTT. Translating gives CASSLQGPEAFF.

V gene TRBV28 combines with J gene TRBJ2-1; the match to TRBD2 covers 8 bases. CDR3 size: 12 residues. After removal of 2 bases from V and 10 bases from J, the junction contained 1 base not matched to a gene. CDR1 and CDR2 from the germline V gene are MDHEN and SYDVKM. In DNA form, the CDR3 reads TGTGCCAGCAGTTTAGGCGGGAGGGAGCAGTTCTTC. It encodes CASSLGGREQFF.

The V and J genes are TRBV6-5 and TRBJ2-1; 7 positions match TRBD1. Germline V gene data show CDR1 as MNHEY and CDR2 as SVGAGI. The CDR3 length is 14 residues. Trimming took 8 bases from V and 8 from J; bases not matched to a gene: 12. The CDR3 sequence is CASGNRGGRDEQFF. In nucleotides, the CDR3 is TGTGCCAGCGGAAACAGGGGTGGTAGAGATGAGCAGTTCTTC.

The chain uses TRBV19 and TRBJ1-2; D is perhaps TRBD1 (6 bases). This CDR3 contains 15 residues. Germline V lookup: CDR1 LNHDA, CDR2 SQIVND (reference sequence). Trimming left V 3 bases short and J 3 bases short, with 14 bases between. The CDR3 DNA follows: TGTGCCAGTAGTATCGGAACAGGGCCATACTATGGCTACACCTTC. Protein: CASSIGTGPYYGYTF.

This clone was found a few times. The chain recombines TRBV24-1 with TRBJ1-2; D gene ambiguous. CDR1 and CDR2 (germline): KGHDR, SFDVKD. This CDR3 contains 14 residues. Trimming removed 1 base from V and 0 bases from J, with 5 bases in between. This CDR3 reads CATSDFGTNYGYTF. CDR3 nucleotide sequence: TGTGCCACCAGTGATTTCGGGACTAACTATGGCTACACCTTC.

The rearrangement uses TRBV28 and TRBJ2-1, with D possibly being TRBD2 (6 bases). CDR1 is MDHEN, CDR2 SYDVKM, per germline. The CDR3 runs 16 residues. V was trimmed by 6 bases and J by 8 bases, leaving 23 bases between them. The CDR3 DNA sequence: TGTGCCAGCAGCTCGGCCGGGACTCCGGGCGTCCATGAGCAGTTCTTC. Amino acid sequence: CASSSAGTPGVHEQFF.

J is TRBJ2-1 and V is TRBV4-2, with 7 bases identical to TRBD2. Germline V lookup: CDR1 LGHNA, CDR2 YNFKEQ. The J segment lost 7 bases and the V segment lost 4 bases, leaving 10 bases of the junction unmatched. The CDR3 has 15 amino acids. This CDR3 is CASSLGTTHENEQFF. CDR3 nucleotide sequence: TGTGCCAGCAGCCTAGGGACTACCCACGAAAATGAGCAGTTCTTC.

The CDR3 sequence is CASSLSTAGGYGYTF. In DNA form, the CDR3 reads TGTGCCAGCAGCTTATCGACGGCCGGCGGCTATGGCTACACCTTC. The chain links TRBV7-8 to TRBJ1-2; D gene uncertain. Germline CDR1 is SGHVS and CDR2 is FQNEAQ. The CDR3 is 15 residues long. V was trimmed by 2 bases and J by 4 bases, leaving 14 bases between them.

The genes are TRBV4-2 and TRBJ1-5; D is unclear. V lost 0 bases and J lost 7, with 13 bases in between. This CDR3 comprises 15 residues. The germline CDR1 and CDR2 sequences are LGHNA and YNFKEQ. CDR3 sequence (DNA): TGTGCCAGCAGCCAAGATGGGTTGGGGAGACAGCCCCAGCATTTT. Its translation is CASSQDGLGRQPQHF.

The V gene is TRBV10-3, the J gene TRBJ1-4; 7 bases line up with TRBD1. The CDR3 length is 15 residues. The V gene's germline CDR1 is ENHRY and CDR2 SYGVKD. J lost 5 bases, V lost 0 bases, and 3 bases had no gene match. CDR3 amino acids: CAISESGTENEKLFF. The CDR3 DNA reads TGTGCCATCAGTGAGTCCGGGACAGAGAATGAAAAACTGTTTTTT.

The chain employs TRBV6-5 and TRBJ2-7; TRBD1 might be the D (6 bases). CDR1 is MNHEY and CDR2 is SVGAGI in the germline V gene. The V end lost 4 bases, the J end lost 4 bases, and 14 bases lay between the germline ends. The CDR3 is 14 amino acids. The CDR3 loop reads CASSLTGTTYEQYF. The DNA of the CDR3 is TGTGCCAGCAGTTTAACCGGGACAACTTACGAGCAGTACTTC.

This chain joins TRBV18 and TRBJ1-1, with D unclear. CDR3 length: 12 residues. Germline CDR1 reads KGHSH; CDR2 reads LQKENI. Trimming cost V 6 bases and J 4 bases, with 9 bases left between them. The CDR3 DNA reads as TGTGCCAGCTCCCAACTAGGCACTGAAGCTTTCTTT. Protein sequence: CASSQLGTEAFF.

The chain combines TRBV6-1 with TRBJ2-3; TRBD2 aligns across 15 bases. Per germline, CDR1 MNHNS and CDR2 SASEGT. Trimming cost V 2 bases and J 0 bases; bases outside gene matches: 6. The CDR3 is 19 residues long. This CDR3 is CASSERTSGRVFSTDTQYF. The CDR3, as DNA: TGTGCCAGCAGTGAAAGGACTAGCGGGAGGGTATTTAGCACAGATACGCAGTATTTT.

The V gene is TRBV5-1, the J gene TRBJ2-2; possibly TRBD1 for D (6 bases). This CDR3 is 15 amino acids long. The ends were cut back, 0 bases at V and 13 bases at J, with 19 bases in the middle. Germline V lookup: CDR1 SGHRS, CDR2 YFSETQ. Here the CDR3 reads CASSLVAGERGGLFF. Written as DNA, the CDR3 is TGCGCCAGCAGCTTGGTGGCAGGGGAGAGAGGTGGGCTGTTTTTT.

The J gene is TRBJ2-1, the V gene TRBV9, with D uncertain. Germline V CDR1 and CDR2: SGDLS, YYNGEE. V lost 0 bases and J 1 base, leaving 5 bases between the germline ends. This CDR3 comprises 14 residues. The CDR3 region is CASSVVESYNEQFF. The CDR3 DNA sequence: TGTGCCAGCAGCGTAGTAGAGTCCTACAATGAGCAGTTCTTC.

CDR3 sequence: CASSFFRARGQETQYF. CDR3 bases: TGTGCCAGCAGCTTTTTCAGGGCCCGCGGCCAAGAGACCCAGTACTTC. The chain links TRBV7-2 to TRBJ2-5, with D possibly being TRBD1 (5 bases). The germline gives CDR1 SGHTA, CDR2 FQGNSA. This CDR3 comprises 16 residues. V gave up 3 bases and J gave up 1 base, with 15 bases separating them.

This clone was seen only once. V and J are TRBV28 and TRBJ1-6, with D perhaps TRBD1 (5 bases). Germline CDR1 MDHEN, CDR2 SYDVKM. The CDR3 totals 14 residues. The V and J ends lost 7 bases and 10 bases respectively, with 17 bases between them. The CDR3 nucleotides read TGTGCCAGCACCCCGGACATGGAGGGCTCACCCCTCCACTTT. As protein: CASTPDMEGSPLHF.